This T cell receptor (beta chain) stems from a study of blood T cell repertoires in COVID-19 (dated by TCRdb to the early 2020s). A note on the overall study: The collaborator samples originated in the United States, Italy and Spain and spanned the acute and convalescent phases of COVID-19. The prospective study material was composed of cDNA or gDNA derived from T cells, B-cell-depleted T cells, or PBMCs. Subjects who had been exposed to COVID-19, were actively infected with it, or had recovered from it provided the deeply sampled blood TCRbeta repertoires that made up the dataset. The repertoires were made available in a free public database intended to serve as a resource for research on the immune response to SARS-CoV-2. The samples were drawn from the first 160 participants of the ongoing ImmuneRACE study and from about 1,200 subjects provided by 6 global collaborators. The sample metadata nearly always contained a de-identified subject ID, COVID-19 status, age in years and sex. HLA class I and class II types, where available, came from metadata supplied by the sample provider rather than from assay-based typing.

Samples from volunteer blood donors who had recovered from COVID-19 were contributed by a second Seattle source. Collaborating institutions collected whole blood in K2EDTA tubes following their own protocols. For TCRbeta analysis, collaborators shipped samples in one of three forms: frozen whole blood, isolated PBMCs, or DNA extracted from either of those sample types. TCRbeta CDR3 regions were amplified from genomic DNA using the immunoSEQ Assay, a bias-controlled multiplex PCR. The study's own analysis went as follows. Nucleated cell counts per sample were estimated from amplification of reference gene primers within the assay. Sequence reads were collapsed and filtered to measure the absolute abundance of every unique TCRbeta CDR3 rearrangement. Productive Simpson clonality was computed per sample as the square root of Simpson's diversity index over productive rearrangements. TCRdb stores this immuneACCESS table with in-frame sequences only. Part of the clones is absent; in the studies checked, under half of the shortfall reflects unresolved V genes, and no reason is known for the rest. That table is the source of V, J and clone size, and D and trimming were worked out from the DNA. The sample table holds 200,000 to 250,000 clones, of which about nine tenths were seen once. Of the sample, around 6% falls within the top ten clones.

General findings and caveats noted by the study authors: The amount of clinical and demographic metadata varied by source and participant and was provided uncurated.

The CDR3 starts with the cysteine, ends with the phenylalanine, and has 15 residues. The retained sequence is limited to the CDR3, 45 bases, with the frame set at the first base. The V end gives up 3 bases and the J end 5 bases, leaving 5 bases in the junction not matched to a gene. CDR1 is given as MDHEN and CDR2 as SYDVKM, both from the germline V gene. Remarks on this clone: This receptor's antigen is unknown. Base-call qualities are not available, and no considerably larger clone is one nucleotide away.

This receptor was obtained from a man in his sixties who had recovered from COVID-19. Material: peripheral blood. The sequence is built from TRBV28 and TRBJ2-2, and 8 bases in between align with TRBD2. The CDR3 protein: CASSLSGGRTGELFF. The DNA reads TGTGCCAGCAGTTTGAGCGGGGGCAGGACCGGGGAGCTGTTTTTT.